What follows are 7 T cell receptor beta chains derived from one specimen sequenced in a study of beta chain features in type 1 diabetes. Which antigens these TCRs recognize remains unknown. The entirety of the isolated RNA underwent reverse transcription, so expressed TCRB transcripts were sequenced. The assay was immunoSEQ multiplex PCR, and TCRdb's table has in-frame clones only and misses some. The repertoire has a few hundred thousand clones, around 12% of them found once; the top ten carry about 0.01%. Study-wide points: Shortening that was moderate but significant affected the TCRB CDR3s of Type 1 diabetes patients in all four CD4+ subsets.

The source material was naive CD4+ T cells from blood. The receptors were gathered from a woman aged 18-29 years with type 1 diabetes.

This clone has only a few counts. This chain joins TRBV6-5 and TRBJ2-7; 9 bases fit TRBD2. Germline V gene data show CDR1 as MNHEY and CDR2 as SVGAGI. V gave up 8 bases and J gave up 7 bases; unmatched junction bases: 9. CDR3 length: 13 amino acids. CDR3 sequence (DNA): TGTGCCAGCCCCGCGGCGGGAGGGCGAGAGCAGTACTTC. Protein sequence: CASPAAGGREQYF.

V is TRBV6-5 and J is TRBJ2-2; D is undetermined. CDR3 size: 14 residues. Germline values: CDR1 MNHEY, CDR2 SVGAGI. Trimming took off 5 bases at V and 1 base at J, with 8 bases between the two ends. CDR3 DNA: TGTGCCAGCAGTGTCCTAGGGAACACCGGGGAGCTGTTTTTT. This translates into CASSVLGNTGELFF.

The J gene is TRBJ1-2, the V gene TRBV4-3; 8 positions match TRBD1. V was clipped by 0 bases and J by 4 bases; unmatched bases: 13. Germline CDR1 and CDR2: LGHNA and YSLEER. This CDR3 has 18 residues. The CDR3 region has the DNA TGCGCCAGCAGCCAAGATATCGGGACAGGATTTTTCGGCTATGGCTACACCTTC. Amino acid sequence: CASSQDIGTGFFGYGYTF.

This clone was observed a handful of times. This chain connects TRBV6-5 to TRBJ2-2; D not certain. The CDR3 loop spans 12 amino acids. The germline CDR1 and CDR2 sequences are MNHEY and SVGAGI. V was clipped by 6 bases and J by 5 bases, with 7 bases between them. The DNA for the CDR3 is TGTGCCAGCAGCCCCGGGACCGGGGAGCTGTTTTTT. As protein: CASSPGTGELFF.

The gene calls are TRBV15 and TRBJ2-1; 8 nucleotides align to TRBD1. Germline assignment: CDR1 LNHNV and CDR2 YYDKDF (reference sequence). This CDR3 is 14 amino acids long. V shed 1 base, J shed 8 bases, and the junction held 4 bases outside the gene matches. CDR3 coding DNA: TGTGCCACCAGCAGAGCACAGGGGGTCGATGAGCAGTTCTTC. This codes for CATSRAQGVDEQFF.

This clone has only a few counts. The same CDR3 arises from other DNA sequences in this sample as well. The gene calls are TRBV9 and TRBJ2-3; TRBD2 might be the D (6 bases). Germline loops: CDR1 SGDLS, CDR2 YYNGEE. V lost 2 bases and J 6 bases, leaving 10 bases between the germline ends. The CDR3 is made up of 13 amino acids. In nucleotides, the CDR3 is TGTGCCAGCAGCGTCGGAGGGACGGATACGCAGTATTTT. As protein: CASSVGGTDTQYF.

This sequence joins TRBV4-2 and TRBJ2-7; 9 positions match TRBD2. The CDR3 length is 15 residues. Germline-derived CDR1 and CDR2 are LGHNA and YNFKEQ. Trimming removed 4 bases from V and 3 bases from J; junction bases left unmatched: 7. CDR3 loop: CASSRASGKFYEQYF. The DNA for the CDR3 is TGTGCCAGCAGCCGGGCTAGCGGGAAGTTCTACGAGCAGTACTTC.